Sequencing of this TCR beta chain was carried out in a study of post-analysis software for immune sequencing data. Study findings and constraints: Four to six TRBV segments were more frequent in patients than controls; TRBV5-6, TRBV5-1 and TRBV20-1 belonged to this group.

Every TCR beta cDNA library bore unique molecular identifiers. TCRdb recomputed calls from the PCR reads with MiXCR, one row per CDR3 protein. The data show hundreds of thousands of distinct CDR3 sequences, around 60% seen once. With 7 bases removed from V and 2 bases from J, the gap between germline ends came to 17 bases. CDR3 length: 14 residues. CDR1 and CDR2 from the germline V gene are SQVTM and ANQGSEA. Worth noting for this clonotype: Its antigen is still unknown.

V is TRBV29-1 and J is TRBJ1-1; TRBD1 might be the D (5 bases). The source is a girl aged 2 to 9 with multiple sclerosis. The sample was blood. The CDR3 bases are TGCAGCGCCGATTACCGGGACGGTAACACTGAAGCTTTCTTT. Translation: CSADYRDGNTEAFF.